Shown below are 5 T cell receptor beta chains from a single sample sequenced in a study of early stage breast cancer tumors. The data were produced by immunoSEQ multiplex PCR, yet TCRdb's version contains in-frame clones alone and is incomplete. The sample has over 25,000 clones, 72% seen once. The sequencing input was blood. The receptors were sampled from a person aged 45-65 years with breast cancer.

V and J are TRBV25-1 and TRBJ1-3; TRBD1 matches at 7 bases. The trim removed 2 bases at V and 2 bases at J, leaving 3 bases unmatched. The CDR3 has 15 amino acids. CDR1 and CDR2 from the germline V gene are MGHDK and SYGVNS. CDR3 nucleotide sequence: TGTGCCAGCAGTGAAAGCAGGGGGACTGGAAACACCATATATTTT. It specifies CASSESRGTGNTIYF.

Only a few counts were recorded for this clone. The chain links TRBV19 to TRBJ1-1, with D maybe TRBD1 (5 bases). The CDR3 totals 12 residues. The ends were cut back, 4 bases at V and 4 bases at J, with 7 bases in the middle. The V gene's germline CDR1 is LNHDA and CDR2 SQIVND (reference sequence). As DNA, the CDR3 is TGTGCCAGTAGTACAGGGCGCACTGAAGCTTTCTTT. This translates into CASSTGRTEAFF.

The rearrangement uses TRBV6-5 and TRBJ1-1; 8 bases line up with TRBD1. This CDR3 region has 16 residues. Trimming removed 4 bases from V and 4 bases from J; junction bases left unmatched: 11. Germline CDR1 MNHEY, CDR2 SVGAGI. The CDR3 here is CASSSLRQGTGTEAFF. The CDR3 nucleotides are TGTGCCAGCAGTTCCTTAAGACAGGGGACAGGCACTGAAGCTTTCTTT.

The table lists this clone with a count of one. The genes are TRBV19 and TRBJ2-7, with D maybe TRBD1 (5 bases). In germline, CDR1 is LNHDA, CDR2 SQIVND (reference sequence). Trimming took 3 bases from V and 4 from J, leaving 16 bases between them. CDR3 size: 15 residues. The CDR3, as DNA: TGTGCCAGTAGTATTTCTCAGAGACAGTCTTACGAGCAGTACTTC. The encoded protein is CASSISQRQSYEQYF.

This rearrangement joins TRBV5-5 to TRBJ2-1; 9 bases line up with TRBD1. The CDR3 sequence is 15 residues long. The germline gives CDR1 SGHKS, CDR2 YYEKEE (reference sequence). V was pared by 2 bases and J by 8 bases, with 8 bases of the junction left unmatched. CDR3 sequence reads: CASSLAQGALDEQFF. The CDR3 bases are TGTGCCAGCAGCTTAGCACAGGGGGCGTTGGATGAGCAGTTCTTC.